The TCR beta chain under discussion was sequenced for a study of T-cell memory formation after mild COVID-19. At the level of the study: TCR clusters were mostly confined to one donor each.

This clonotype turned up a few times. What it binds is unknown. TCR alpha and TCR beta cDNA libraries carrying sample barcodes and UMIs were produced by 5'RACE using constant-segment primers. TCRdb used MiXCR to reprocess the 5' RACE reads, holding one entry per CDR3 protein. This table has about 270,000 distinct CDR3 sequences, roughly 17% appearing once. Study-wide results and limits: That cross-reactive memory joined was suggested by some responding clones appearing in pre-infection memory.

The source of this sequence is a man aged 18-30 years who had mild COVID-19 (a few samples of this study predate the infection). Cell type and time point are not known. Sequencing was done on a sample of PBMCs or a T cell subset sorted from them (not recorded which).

In DNA form, the CDR3 reads TGCGCCAGCAGCCAGCAAGTTACCCCGTCCGAGACGGAGGAGCAGTTCTTC. Translating it yields CASSQQVTPSETEEQFF. This sequence joins TRBV4-3 and TRBJ2-1; D is uncertain. Germline CDR1 LGHNA, CDR2 YSLEER. The V gene lost 3 bases and the J gene lost 10 bases, with 25 bases spanning the gap. This CDR3 contains 17 residues.